Given below is one T cell receptor beta chain in context. Its target is unknown. The CDR3 consists of 15 residues. V was trimmed by 6 bases and J by 2 bases, leaving 16 bases between them. From germline, CDR1 is LNHDA and CDR2 SQIVND (reference sequence). Sequenced by immunoSEQ multiplex PCR; TCRdb stores in-frame clones only, minus some. Of 85,000 to 110,000 clones in the sample, 91% were seen once. The data belong to a study of T cell responses to AZD1222 COVID-19 vaccine. Study-wide results and caveats: Regions 160-218 and 743-854 dominated among vaccine-associated CD4 TCRs spanning spike. Females made up more of the donors, who were largely white British, and clonal diversity may have come out too low. Elevations in Spike-specific TCR breadth and depth followed administration of two AZD1222 doses.

Specimen: peripheral blood, collected on day 0 of AZD1222 vaccination. The receptor was isolated from an adult in good health. This chain joins TRBV19 and TRBJ1-1, with D perhaps TRBD1 (6 bases). This CDR3 reads CASRPGANVNTEAFF. In DNA, the CDR3 is TGTGCCAGTAGACCGGGGGCAAATGTAAACACTGAAGCTTTCTTT.